The 4 T cell receptor beta chains below come from one sample, sequenced in a study of human T cells and chemical hapten exposure. Time point defined: pre-sensitization, week 0. The treatment: therapeutic diphenylcyclopropenone sensitization with weekly scalp DPC. From the RACE reads, TCRdb called clonotypes with MiXCR, one entry per CDR3 protein. The sample has more than 300,000 distinct CDR3 sequences, about 5% seen once; the top ten hold about 8.7%. Sample: whole blood, taken in connection with sensitization to the hapten diphenylcyclopropenone (DPC). These receptors were obtained from a woman aged 18-35 years with alopecia areata. Some clones in this sample may be carry-over from other donors' samples.

This clonotype was seen a few times. The J gene is TRBJ2-7, the V gene TRBV5-1, with D tentatively TRBD1 (5 bases). This CDR3 spans 14 amino acids. The germline V and J ends were trimmed by 0 bases and 5 bases, with 12 bases remaining between them. Germline lookup yields CDR1 SGHRS and CDR2 YFSETQ. The CDR3 DNA reads TGCGCCAGCAGCTTGGATCCTCAAGGGGACGAGCAGTACTTC. Translation gives CASSLDPQGDEQYF.

This clonotype was counted many times. The CDR3 DNA sequence: TGTGCCAGCAGAAACAGGGTCTTCACTGAAGCTTTCTTT. Translated, it gives CASRNRVFTEAFF. This chain uses TRBV2 with TRBJ1-1, with a possible D match to TRBD1 (6 bases). The V end was cut by 6 bases, the J end by 4 bases, with 12 bases between. Per germline, CDR1 SNHLY and CDR2 FYNNEI. The CDR3 extends over 13 amino acids.

CDR3 nucleotides: TGTGCCAGCACCAATTGGGGTGGTAGCATGGAGACCCAGTACTTC. Translation: CASTNWGGSMETQYF. V gene TRBV5-6 combines with J gene TRBJ2-5; D gene ambiguous. This CDR3 has 15 residues. Germline CDR1 is SGHDT and CDR2 is YYEEEE. V dropped 6 bases and J dropped 5 bases, with 20 bases sitting between them.

The chain carries TRBV3-1 and TRBJ2-3, with D possibly TRBD1 on 5 matching bases. The CDR3 spans 15 residues. V shed 4 bases and J shed 2 bases, with 13 bases lying between them. CDR1 and CDR2 from the germline V gene are LGHDT and YNNKEL (reference sequence). The CDR3 DNA follows: TGTGCCAGCAGCCCCCAGGGAAGGGCCACAGATACGCAGTATTTT. Its translation is CASSPQGRATDTQYF.